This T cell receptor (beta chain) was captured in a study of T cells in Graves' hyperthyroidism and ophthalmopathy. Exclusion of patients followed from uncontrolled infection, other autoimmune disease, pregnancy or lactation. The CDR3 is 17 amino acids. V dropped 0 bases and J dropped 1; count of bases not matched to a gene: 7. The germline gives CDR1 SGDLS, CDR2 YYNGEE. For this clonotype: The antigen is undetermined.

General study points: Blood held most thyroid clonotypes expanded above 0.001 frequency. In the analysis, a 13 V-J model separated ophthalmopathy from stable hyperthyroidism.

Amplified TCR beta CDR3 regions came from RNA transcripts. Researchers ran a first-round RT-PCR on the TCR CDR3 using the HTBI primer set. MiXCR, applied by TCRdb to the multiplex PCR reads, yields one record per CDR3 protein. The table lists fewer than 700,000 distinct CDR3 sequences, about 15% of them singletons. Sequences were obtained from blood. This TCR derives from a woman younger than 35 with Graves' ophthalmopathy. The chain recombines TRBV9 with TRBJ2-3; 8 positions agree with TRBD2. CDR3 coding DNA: TGTGCCAGCAGCGTAGGTTTTTCGGGGGGGGGCACAGATACGCAGTATTTT. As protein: CASSVGFSGGGTDTQYF.